This TCR beta chain was sequenced during a study of blood T cells in healthy people across ages. Study-wide results and limits: As naive T cell percentage varied, TCR beta diversity correlated strongly with it.

Notes on this clonotype: Antigen: not known.

Germline values: CDR1 SNHLY, CDR2 FYNNEI. This CDR3 region has 13 residues. Deletions cut 2 bases from V and 1 base from J, with 5 bases between. With a J-beta primer mix and a sample-barcoded 5' primer, a second PCR ran 7 to 11 cycles. TCRdb re-called the 5' RACE reads through MiXCR, storing one row per CDR3 protein. This table holds some 800,000 distinct CDR3 sequences, roughly 25% found once. The sample was also reused in another study, on T cells of mothers and their children.

The J gene is TRBJ2-5, the V gene TRBV2; D remains unclear. This TCR was recovered from a boy younger than 18 in good health. The sample was blood. CDR3 sequence: CASSERTQETQYF. The CDR3 nucleotides are TGTGCCAGCAGTGAACGCACCCAAGAGACCCAGTACTTC.